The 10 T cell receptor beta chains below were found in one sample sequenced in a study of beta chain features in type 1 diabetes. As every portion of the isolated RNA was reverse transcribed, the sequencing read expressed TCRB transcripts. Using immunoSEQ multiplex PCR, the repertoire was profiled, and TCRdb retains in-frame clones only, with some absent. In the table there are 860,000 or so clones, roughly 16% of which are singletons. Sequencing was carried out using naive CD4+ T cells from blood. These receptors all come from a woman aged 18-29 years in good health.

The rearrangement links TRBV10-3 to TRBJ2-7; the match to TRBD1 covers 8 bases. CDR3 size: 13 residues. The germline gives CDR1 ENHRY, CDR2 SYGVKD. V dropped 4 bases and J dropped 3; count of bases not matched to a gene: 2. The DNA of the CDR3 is TGTGCCATCAGTGGACAGGGGTACTACGAGCAGTACTTC. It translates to CAISGQGYYEQYF.

The CDR3 coding sequence is TGTGCCAGCAGTCCACCGGGACAAAACTACGAGCAGTACTTC. Translation: CASSPPGQNYEQYF. The chain employs TRBV28 and TRBJ2-7, with D perhaps TRBD1 (6 bases). The V gene's germline CDR1 is MDHEN and CDR2 SYDVKM. The germline V and J ends were trimmed by 5 bases and 3 bases, with 14 bases remaining between them. This CDR3 has 14 amino acids.

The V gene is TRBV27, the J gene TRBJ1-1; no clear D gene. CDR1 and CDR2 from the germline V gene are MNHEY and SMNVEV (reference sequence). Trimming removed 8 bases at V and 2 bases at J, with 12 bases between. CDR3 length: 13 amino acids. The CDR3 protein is CASRKTVNTEAFF. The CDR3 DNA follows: TGTGCCAGCCGAAAAACAGTAAACACTGAAGCTTTCTTT.

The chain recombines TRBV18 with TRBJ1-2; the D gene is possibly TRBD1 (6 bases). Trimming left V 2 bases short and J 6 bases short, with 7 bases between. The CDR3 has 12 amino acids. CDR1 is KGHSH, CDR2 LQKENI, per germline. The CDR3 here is CASSPDRNGYTF. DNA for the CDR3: TGTGCCAGCTCACCAGACAGGAATGGCTACACCTTC. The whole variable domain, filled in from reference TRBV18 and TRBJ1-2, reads NAGVMQNPRHLVRRRGQEARLRCSPMKGHSHVYWYRQLPEEGLKFMVYLQKENIIDESGMPKERFSAEFPKEGPSILRIQQVVRGDSAAYFCASSPDRNGYTFGSGTRLTVV.

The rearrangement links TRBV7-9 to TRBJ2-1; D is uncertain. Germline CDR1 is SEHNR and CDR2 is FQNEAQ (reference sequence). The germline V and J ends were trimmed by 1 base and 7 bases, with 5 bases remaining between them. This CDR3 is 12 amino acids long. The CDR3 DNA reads TGTGCCAGCAGCTTAGTCGAGAATGAGCAGTTCTTC. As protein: CASSLVENEQFF. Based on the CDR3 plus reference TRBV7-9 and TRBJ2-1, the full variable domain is DTGVSQNPRHKITKRGQNVTFRCDPISEHNRLYWYRQTLGQGPEFLTYFQNEAQLEKSRLLSDRFSAERPKGSFSTLEIQRTEQGDSAMYLCASSLVENEQFFGPGTRLTVL.

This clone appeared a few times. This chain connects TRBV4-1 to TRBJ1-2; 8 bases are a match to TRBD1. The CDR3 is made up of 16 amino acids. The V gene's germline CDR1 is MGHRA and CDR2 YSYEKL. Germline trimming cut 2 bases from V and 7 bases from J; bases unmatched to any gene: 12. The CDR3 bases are TGCGCCAGCAGCCAACCAGGGGGCTGGTCCTCTGCTGGCTACACCTTC. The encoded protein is CASSQPGGWSSAGYTF.

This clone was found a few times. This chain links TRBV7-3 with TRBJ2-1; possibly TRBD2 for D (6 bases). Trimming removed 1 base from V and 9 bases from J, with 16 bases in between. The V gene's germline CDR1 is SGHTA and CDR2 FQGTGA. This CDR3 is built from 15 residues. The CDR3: CASSLNRESSGEQFF. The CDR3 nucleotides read TGTGCCAGCAGCTTAAACCGGGAGAGCAGCGGTGAGCAGTTCTTC. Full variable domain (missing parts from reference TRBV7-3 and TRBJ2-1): GAGVSQTPSNKVTEKGKYVELRCDPISGHTALYWYRQSLGQGPEFLIYFQGTGAADDSGLPNDRFFAVRPEGSVSTLKIQRTERGDSAVYLCASSLNRESSGEQFFGPGTRLTVL.

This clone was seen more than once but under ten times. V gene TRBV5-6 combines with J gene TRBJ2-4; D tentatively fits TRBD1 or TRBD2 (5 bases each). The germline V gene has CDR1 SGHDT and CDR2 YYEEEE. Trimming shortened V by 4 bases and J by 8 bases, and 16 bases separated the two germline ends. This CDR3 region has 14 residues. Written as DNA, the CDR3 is TGTGCCAGCAGCCCCATTGGGGGTGCTGACATTCAGTACTTC. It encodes CASSPIGGADIQYF.

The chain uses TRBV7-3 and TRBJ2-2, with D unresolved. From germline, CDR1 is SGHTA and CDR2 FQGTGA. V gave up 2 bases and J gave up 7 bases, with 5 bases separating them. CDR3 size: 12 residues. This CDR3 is CASSLYGGELFF. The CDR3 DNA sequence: TGTGCCAGCAGCTTATACGGCGGGGAGCTGTTTTTT.

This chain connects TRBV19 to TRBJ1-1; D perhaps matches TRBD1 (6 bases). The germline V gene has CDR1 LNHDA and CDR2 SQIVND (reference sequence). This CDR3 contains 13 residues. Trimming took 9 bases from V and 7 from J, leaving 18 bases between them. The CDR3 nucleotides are TGTGCCAGGACGCAGGGGAGCTGGGGTGAAGCTTTCTTT. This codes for CARTQGSWGEAFF.